In its sample, the clone carrying this T cell receptor beta chain was seen a few times. Antigen: not known. RNA transcripts were the source from which TCR beta CDR3 regions were amplified. First-round RT-PCR relied on HTBI primers, and a second-round multiplex PCR came next. TCRdb recomputed calls from the multiplex PCR reads with MiXCR, one row per CDR3 protein. The sample has around 1.1 million distinct CDR3 sequences; about two fifths are singletons. The germline V gene has CDR1 SGHRS and CDR2 YFSETQ. The CDR3 contains 16 residues. Trimming stripped 4 bases from V and 2 bases from J, with 18 bases between. These data belong to a study of Graves' ophthalmopathy and Graves' hyperthyroidism. About the research overall: Ophthalmopathy absent within 18 months of follow-up marked hyperthyroidism as stable.

The study, taken as a whole, reports: Thyroid clonotypes that were expanded above 0.001 frequency mostly also appeared in blood. The 13-signature model separated ophthalmopathy from stable hyperthyroidism at just under 90% sensitivity and around 77% specificity.

This clonotype was obtained from an adult man with Graves' hyperthyroidism. Sample: peripheral blood or thyroid tissue (not recorded which). The chain is built from TRBV5-1 and TRBJ2-5; D may correspond to TRBD1 or TRBD2 (5 bases each). The CDR3 here is CASSLSPRGQQETQYF. The DNA of the CDR3 is TGCGCCAGCAGCCTAAGCCCGAGGGGCCAGCAAGAGACCCAGTACTTC.